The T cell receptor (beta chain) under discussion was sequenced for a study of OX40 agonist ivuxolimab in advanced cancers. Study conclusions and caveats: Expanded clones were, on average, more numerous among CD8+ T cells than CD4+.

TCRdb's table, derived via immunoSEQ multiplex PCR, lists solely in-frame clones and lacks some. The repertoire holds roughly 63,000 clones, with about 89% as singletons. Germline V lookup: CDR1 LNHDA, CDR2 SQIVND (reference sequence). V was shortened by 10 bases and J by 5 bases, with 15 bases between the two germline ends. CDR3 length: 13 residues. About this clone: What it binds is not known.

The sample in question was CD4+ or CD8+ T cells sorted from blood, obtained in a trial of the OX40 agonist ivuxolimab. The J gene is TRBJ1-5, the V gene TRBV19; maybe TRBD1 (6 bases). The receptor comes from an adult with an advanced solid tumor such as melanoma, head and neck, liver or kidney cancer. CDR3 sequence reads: CATGRQAHQPQHF. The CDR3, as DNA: TGTGCCACCGGTCGACAGGCCCATCAGCCCCAGCATTTT.